The 16 T cell receptor beta chains in this list originate from one sample, sequenced in a study of cytomegalovirus exposure and HLA in healthy donors. PCR used 60 Vbeta primers and 13 Jbeta primers. Using immunoSEQ multiplex PCR, the repertoire was profiled, and TCRdb retains in-frame clones only, with some absent. Among 200,000 to 250,000 clones, more than 75% were seen once, and the ten largest hold over 1%. Specimen: PBMCs. All receptors derive from a human donor in good health.

The chain recombines TRBV9 with TRBJ2-1; TRBD2 might be the D (6 bases). Germline V lookup: CDR1 SGDLS, CDR2 YYNGEE. The CDR3 covers 15 residues. The germline V and J ends were trimmed by 4 bases and 0 bases, with 11 bases remaining between them. The CDR3 nucleotides are TGTGCCAGCAGCTATAGCGGAAGCTCCTACAATGAGCAGTTCTTC. Protein sequence: CASSYSGSSYNEQFF.

CDR3 in amino acids: CASSPRLGDEQFF. The CDR3 DNA sequence: TGTGCCAGCAGCCCACGACTAGGTGATGAGCAGTTCTTC. This chain links TRBV11-1 with TRBJ2-1; D might be TRBD2 (6 bases). With 5 bases removed from V and 8 bases from J, the gap between germline ends came to 13 bases. The CDR3 consists of 13 residues. Germline V lookup: CDR1 SGHAT, CDR2 FQDESV (reference sequence).

The chain couples TRBV15 to TRBJ2-7; no definite D call. The CDR3 is 13 amino acids. The germline CDR1 and CDR2 sequences are LNHNV and YYDKDF (reference sequence). Trimming left V 5 bases short and J 3 bases short, with 11 bases between. The CDR3 here is CATSFHYLYEQYF. The CDR3 coding sequence is TGTGCCACCAGCTTCCACTACCTCTACGAGCAGTACTTC. Combining the CDR3 with reference TRBV15 and TRBJ2-7 gives the whole variable domain DAMVIQNPRYQVTQFGKPVTLSCSQTLNHNVMYWYQQKSSQAPKLLFHYYDKDFNNEADTPDNFQSRRPNTSFCFLDIRSPGLGDTAMYLCATSFHYLYEQYFGPGTRLTVT.

This clone was detected only once. The chain employs TRBV19 and TRBJ2-3, with TRBD2 identical over 13 bases. The V segment lost 6 bases and the J segment 5 bases; nucleotides outside the gene matches: 8. The germline gives CDR1 LNHDA, CDR2 SQIVND (reference sequence). This CDR3 is built from 16 residues. The CDR3 DNA follows: TGTGCCAGTAGCAAAGCGGGACTAGCGGGATTAGATACGCAGTATTTT. It encodes CASSKAGLAGLDTQYF.

The V call is TRBV5-4, the J call TRBJ1-2; TRBD1 aligns across 7 bases. The CDR3 has 15 amino acids. In germline, CDR1 is SGHNT, CDR2 YYREEE (reference sequence). Trimming took 4 bases from V and 4 from J; bases not matched to a gene: 10. The CDR3 region is CASSGGTVDSYGYTF. For the CDR3, the DNA is TGTGCCAGCAGCGGCGGGACAGTGGACTCCTATGGCTACACCTTC.

J is TRBJ1-1 and V is TRBV7-2; D is ambiguous. Between the trimmed V and J ends, which lost 1 base and 5 bases, there was a span of 20 bases. Per germline, CDR1 SGHTA and CDR2 FQGNSA. The CDR3 runs 17 residues. CDR3 in amino acids: CASSLVPTGLGGTEAFF. The CDR3 region has the DNA TGTGCCAGCAGCTTAGTGCCGACGGGGTTGGGTGGGACTGAAGCTTTCTTT.

The rearrangement joins TRBV28 to TRBJ2-7, with 9 bases lining up with TRBD2. Germline CDR1 reads MDHEN; CDR2 reads SYDVKM. V shed 4 bases, J shed 2 bases, and the junction held 9 bases outside the gene matches. The CDR3 loop spans 16 amino acids. CDR3 nucleotide sequence: TGTGCCAGCAGTTCCAGAAGACTAGCGGTAACCTACGAGCAGTACTTC. Protein: CASSSRRLAVTYEQYF.

This chain connects TRBV7-8 to TRBJ1-2; 7 positions match TRBD1. Germline V gene lookup returns CDR1 SGHVS and CDR2 FQNEAQ. Losses at the gene ends were 4 bases for V and 3 bases for J; bases not matched to a gene: 11. CDR3 length: 16 residues. CDR3 sequence reads: CASSSRPWDSYYGYTF. The CDR3 DNA reads TGTGCCAGCAGCTCTCGTCCATGGGACAGTTACTATGGCTACACCTTC.

In the case of this clone: A junction end diverges from the germline sequence, so it may reflect a read error. This chain joins TRBV7-9 and TRBJ2-1, with TRBD2 identical over 12 bases. Germline V gene lookup returns CDR1 SEHNR and CDR2 FQNEAQ (reference sequence). This CDR3 region has 17 residues. As DNA, the CDR3 is TGTTCCAGCAGCGCGCGGACTAGCGGGGAATACTACAATGAGCAGTTCTTC. This codes for CSSSARTSGEYYNEQFF.

The chain recombines TRBV7-8 with TRBJ1-2; D possibly corresponds to TRBD1 (5 bases). V was pared by 3 bases and J by 5 bases, with 16 bases between. The CDR3 totals 15 residues. CDR1 SGHVS and CDR2 FQNEAQ come from the germline V gene. The DNA for the CDR3 is TGTGCCAGCAGCTTGTCGTCCAGGGTAGAGTATGGCTACACCTTC. Encoded protein: CASSLSSRVEYGYTF.

V usage is TRBV7-9 and J usage is TRBJ2-3; D is undetermined. Between the trimmed V and J ends, which lost 5 bases and 6 bases, there was a span of 6 bases. CDR3 length: 11 amino acids. Germline assignment: CDR1 SEHNR and CDR2 FQNEAQ (reference sequence). The CDR3 DNA is TGTGCCAGCAGCGAGACTGATACGCAGTATTTT. Amino acids: CASSETDTQYF.

This clone was found once. This chain uses TRBV19 with TRBJ1-2, with TRBD1 matching over 7 bases. The germline V gene has CDR1 LNHDA and CDR2 SQIVND (reference sequence). Trimming at V came to 10 bases and at J to 2 bases, leaving 10 bases not matched to a gene. The CDR3 spans 14 residues. Here the CDR3 reads CATKLMGQNYGYTF. CDR3 bases: TGTGCCACTAAGCTGATGGGACAGAACTATGGCTACACCTTC.

The chain couples TRBV19 to TRBJ1-4, with D tentatively TRBD1 (6 bases). The V and J ends lost 9 bases and 5 bases respectively, with 13 bases between them. CDR1 is LNHDA, CDR2 SQIVND, per germline (reference sequence). CDR3 length: 13 residues. DNA of the CDR3: TGTGCCAGCCAAGGGGGTTCCAATGAAAAACTGTTTTTT. It codes for CASQGGSNEKLFF.

CDR3 sequence reads: CASSRGLTDTQYF. The CDR3 nucleotides are TGCGCCAGCAGCCGGGGACTCACAGATACGCAGTATTTT. This sequence joins TRBV10-1 and TRBJ2-3, with a weak D call TRBD2 (6 bases). The CDR3 spans 13 residues. V dropped 6 bases and J dropped 2 bases, with 9 bases sitting between them. Germline values: CDR1 WNHNN, CDR2 SYGVQD (reference sequence).

The J gene is TRBJ1-2, the V gene TRBV7-9; 7 nucleotides match TRBD1. Germline values: CDR1 SEHNR, CDR2 FQNEAQ (reference sequence). Trimming cost V 4 bases and J 4 bases; bases outside gene matches: 15. The CDR3 spans 17 residues. CDR3 protein: CASSSHIPGTEIYGYTF. CDR3 sequence (DNA): TGTGCCAGCAGCTCGCACATCCCCGGGACAGAGATCTATGGCTACACCTTC.

The chain employs TRBV7-2 and TRBJ2-1, with a possible D match to TRBD1 (5 bases). V lost 5 bases and J lost 9, with 20 bases in between. Germline V lookup: CDR1 SGHTA, CDR2 FQGNSA. The CDR3 sequence is 15 residues long. CDR3 in amino acids: CASSTGRTASSEQFF. The CDR3 DNA reads TGTGCCAGCAGCACAGGCAGGACCGCCTCAAGTGAGCAGTTCTTC.